This is a list of T cell receptor beta chains from one sample in a study of blood T cells in healthy people across ages. In TCRdb, the 5' RACE reads were re-called with MiXCR into one record per CDR3 protein. Of approximately 770,000 distinct CDR3 sequences listed, 58% are singletons. Sequenced input: blood. These receptors originate from a man aged 25 to 40 in good health. Both conserved end residues are part of each CDR3. The order of the fields is J gene, CDR3 length, D gene, V gene, clone size, CDR3 DNA, CDR3 protein. D genes are given only for firm matches. Not all rows give a size; the values are once, few, many and, for expanded clones, a class.

>TRBJ2-1|15|TRBD2|TRBV7-9|NA
TGTGCCAGCCACTCTACTAGCGGTATCGCAAGGGAGCAGTTCTTC
CASHSTSGIAREQFF
>TRBJ2-5|14|NA|TRBV5-1|NA
TGCGCCAACAGCTTTCTCGTGGGGGAAGAGACCCAGTACTTC
CANSFLVGEETQYF
>TRBJ2-3|14|NA|TRBV5-1|NA
TGCGCCAGCAGCACCGAGGGGACTCTCGATACGCAGTATTTT
CASSTEGTLDTQYF
>TRBJ2-3|16|TRBD2|TRBV20-1|NA
TGCAGTGCTAGGCGACTAGCGGGGGCGAGCGCAGATACGCAGTATTTT
CSARRLAGASADTQYF
>TRBJ2-6|15|NA|TRBV11-2|NA
TGTGCCAGCAGCTCAGCCTTCTCTGGGGCCAACGTCCTGACTTTC
CASSSAFSGANVLTF
>TRBJ2-6|21|TRBD1|TRBV10-3|few
TGTGCCATCAGTGATTTCGTTAGGGACAGGGGCCCTCTCTCTGGGGCCAACGTCCTGACTTTC
CAISDFVRDRGPLSGANVLTF
>TRBJ1-6|14|NA|TRBV30|NA
TGTGCCTGCCGAGGCAGGCAGCCGAATTCACCCCTCCACTTT
CACRGRQPNSPLHF
>TRBJ2-7|16|NA|TRBV6-2/TRBV6-3|NA
TGTGCCAGCAGTTACTCGATCGAGGGGAGCTCCCACGAGCAGTACTTC
CASSYSIEGSSHEQYF
>TRBJ1-2|15|TRBD1|TRBV5-1|NA
TGCGCCAGCAGATCGGGACAGGGTACCCACTATGGCTACACCTTC
CASRSGQGTHYGYTF
>TRBJ2-1|13|NA|TRBV6-5|NA
TGTGCCAGCAGCGACTCCCCGTACAATGAGCAGTTCTTC
CASSDSPYNEQFF
>TRBJ2-1|13|NA|TRBV29-1|few
TGCAGCGTCCCCCCTAGGGGTCACAATGAGCAGTTCTTC
CSVPPRGHNEQFF
>TRBJ2-1|13|NA|TRBV7-2|few
TGTGCCAGCAGCTTAGATACTGTCAATGAGCAGTTCTTC
CASSLDTVNEQFF
>TRBJ2-6|16|NA|TRBV13|many
TGTGCCAGCAGCTTACTAGCCAGTGTCGAGGCCAACGTCCTGACTTTC
CASSLLASVEANVLTF
>TRBJ2-3|16|NA|TRBV20-1|NA
TGCAGTGCTAGAGATCTTTGGGGGAGGGGGCGAGATACGCAGTATTTT
CSARDLWGRGRDTQYF
>TRBJ2-7|13|TRBD2|TRBV10-3|NA
TGTGCCATCAGGGGGGAGGGTGCCGATCCCCAGTACTTC
CAIRGEGADPQYF
>TRBJ2-1|14|TRBD2|TRBV5-1|few
TGCGCCAGCAGCTTGGTGCTAGCGGGTAATGAGCAGTTCTTC
CASSLVLAGNEQFF
>TRBJ2-7|14|NA|TRBV20-1|NA
TGCAGTGCCCAGGGACCATTAGGGGTCAACGAGCAGTACTTC
CSAQGPLGVNEQYF
>TRBJ2-3|15|NA|TRBV7-9|NA
TGTGCCAGCAGCCAAGGGGCTGGTAACACAGATACGCAGTATTTT
CASSQGAGNTDTQYF
>TRBJ1-5|15|NA|TRBV7-8|NA
TGTGCCAGCAGCTTACCGGGGCGGGCGAATCAGCCCCAGCATTTT
CASSLPGRANQPQHF
>TRBJ2-1|13|NA|TRBV3-1|NA
TGTGCCAGCAGCCAAAGTGGCTTTTATGAGCAGTTCTTC
CASSQSGFYEQFF
>TRBJ1-6|16|NA|TRBV7-2|NA
TGTGCCAGCAGCTTAGCTAACCGGCTTGGGGCTTCACCCCTCCACTTT
CASSLANRLGASPLHF
>TRBJ2-3|16|TRBD2|TRBV24-1|NA
TGTGCCACCAGTGACCTTAGCGGGGGACACACAGATACGCAGTATTTT
CATSDLSGGHTDTQYF
>TRBJ2-1|16|NA|TRBV7-9|NA
TGTGCCAGCTCCCCCAAGAGCGGACCCTCCTACAATGAGCAGTTCTTC
CASSPKSGPSYNEQFF
>TRBJ1-1|14|NA|TRBV5-1|NA
TGCGCCAGCAGCGGGGACACGTTGAACACTGAAGCTTTCTTT
CASSGDTLNTEAFF
>TRBJ2-3|17|NA|TRBV4-2|NA
TGTGCCAGCAGCCAAGGGAGTGGGTACCCCTACACAGATACGCAGTATTTT
CASSQGSGYPYTDTQYF
>TRBJ1-2|13|NA|TRBV6-5|NA
TGTGCCAGCTCCATGAAACAGGGATTTGGCTACACCTTC
CASSMKQGFGYTF
>TRBJ2-4|12|NA|TRBV4-2|NA
TGTGCCAGCAGCCAAGAGTACGGGAAGCAGTACTTC
CASSQEYGKQYF
>TRBJ2-7|16|NA|TRBV7-2|NA
TGTGCCAGCAGCTACCGGGGGGCGGGCTTATTTTACGAGCAGTACTTC
CASSYRGAGLFYEQYF
>TRBJ2-4|14|NA|TRBV7-2|NA
TGTGCCAGCAGCCTCTGGGGGAGAGAAAACATTCAGTACTTC
CASSLWGRENIQYF
>TRBJ1-2|15|NA|TRBV5-1|NA
TGCGCCAGCAGCTTGGCCGACAGGAAGGGGGATGGCTACACCTTC
CASSLADRKGDGYTF
>TRBJ1-1|13|NA|TRBV20-1|NA
TGCAGGGGGTCCCGGGGGATGAACACTGAAGCTTTCTTT
CRGSRGMNTEAFF
>TRBJ1-5|16|NA|TRBV6-6|NA
TGTGCCAGCAGTTTACAAGGGGAGGGTAGCAATCAGCCCCAGCATTTT
CASSLQGEGSNQPQHF
>TRBJ2-7|15|NA|TRBV4-2|NA
TGTGCCAGCAGCCAAGTCAGACAGGTATCCTACGAGCAGTACTTC
CASSQVRQVSYEQYF
>TRBJ2-7|15|NA|TRBV15|few
TGTGCCACCAGCAGACCGGGACTCACAACCTACGAGCAGTACTTC
CATSRPGLTTYEQYF
>TRBJ1-5|13|NA|TRBV25-1|NA
TGTGCCAGCAGCAGTACGGGGGTTGGACCCCAGCATTTT
CASSSTGVGPQHF
>TRBJ2-3|15|NA|TRBV15|NA
TGTGCCACCAGCAGCGGTCGGACCCACACAGATACGCAGTATTTT
CATSSGRTHTDTQYF
>TRBJ2-3|16|TRBD2|TRBV7-6|NA
TGTGCCAGCACGCCGGGACTAGCGGTCTTAACGGATACGCAGTATTTT
CASTPGLAVLTDTQYF
>TRBJ2-3|14|TRBD2|TRBV15|NA
TGTGCCACCAGTGGGCGGGGGGCCACAGATACGCAGTATTTT
CATSGRGATDTQYF
>TRBJ2-3|15|NA|TRBV20-1|NA
TGCAGTGCGACCCCCGGGACGGGGACCACAGATACGCAGTATTTT
CSATPGTGTTDTQYF
>TRBJ1-5|13|TRBD1|TRBV7-9|NA
TGTGCCAGCAGCGTATCAGGGGGTCAGCCCCAGCATTTT
CASSVSGGQPQHF
>TRBJ2-1|15|NA|TRBV3-1|NA
TGTGCCAGCAGCTCCACAGTCGGCTCCTACAATGAGCAGTTCTTC
CASSSTVGSYNEQFF
>TRBJ1-1|13|NA|TRBV6-1|NA
TGTGCCAGCAGTGAACTGACTGTCACTGAAGCTTTCTTT
CASSELTVTEAFF
>TRBJ2-7|14|NA|TRBV3-1|NA
TGTGCCAGCAGCCAAGATTACACAGCCTACGAGCAGTACTTC
CASSQDYTAYEQYF
>TRBJ2-7|14|TRBD1|TRBV6-2/TRBV6-3|few
TGTGCCAGCATTCAGGGGGTGCAAGGAGGCGAGCAGTACTTC
CASIQGVQGGEQYF
>TRBJ2-7|15|TRBD1|TRBV4-3|NA
TGCGCCAGCAGCCAAGAGACAGGGGCCCCCTACGAGCAGTACTTC
CASSQETGAPYEQYF
>TRBJ1-1|13|TRBD1|TRBV20-1|NA
TGCAGTGGAACTACCGGACAGGCCTATGAAGCTTTCTTT
CSGTTGQAYEAFF
>TRBJ2-5|13|NA|TRBV6-5|few
TGTGCCAGCAGTTTACAGGGTGGCGGGACCCAGTACTTC
CASSLQGGGTQYF
>TRBJ2-4|21|TRBD2|TRBV10-3|NA
TGTGCCATCAGTGAGCCTAACCGGACTAGCGGGAGGGCCGGAGTGAAAAACATTCAGTACTTC
CAISEPNRTSGRAGVKNIQYF